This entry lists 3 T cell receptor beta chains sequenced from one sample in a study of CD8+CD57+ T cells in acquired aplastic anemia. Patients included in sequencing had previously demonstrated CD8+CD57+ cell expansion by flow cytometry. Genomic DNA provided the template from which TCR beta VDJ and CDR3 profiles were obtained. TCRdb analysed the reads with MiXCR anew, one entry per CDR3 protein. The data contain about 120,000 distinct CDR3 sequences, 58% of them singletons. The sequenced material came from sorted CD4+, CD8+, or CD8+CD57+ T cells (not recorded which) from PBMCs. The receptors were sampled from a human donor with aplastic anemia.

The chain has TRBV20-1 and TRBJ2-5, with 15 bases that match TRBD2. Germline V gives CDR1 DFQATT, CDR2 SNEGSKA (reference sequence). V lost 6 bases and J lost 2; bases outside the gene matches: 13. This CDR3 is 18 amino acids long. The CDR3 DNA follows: TGCAGTGCCCCAGCCCGGACTAGCGGGGGGGTACAACAAGAGACCCAGTACTTC. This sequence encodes CSAPARTSGGVQQETQYF.

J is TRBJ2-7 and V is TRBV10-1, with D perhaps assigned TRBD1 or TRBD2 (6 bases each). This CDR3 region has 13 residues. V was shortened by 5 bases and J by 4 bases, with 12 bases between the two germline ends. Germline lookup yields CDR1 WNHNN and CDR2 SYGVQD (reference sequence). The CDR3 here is CASSRGEGYEQYF. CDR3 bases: TGCGCCAGCAGTAGGGGGGAAGGGTACGAGCAGTACTTC.

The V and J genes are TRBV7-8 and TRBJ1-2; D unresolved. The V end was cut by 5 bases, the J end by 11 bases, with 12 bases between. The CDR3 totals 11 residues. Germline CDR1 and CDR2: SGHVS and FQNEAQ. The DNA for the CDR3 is TGTGCCAGCAGCCAACTAAGTTGGTACACCTTC. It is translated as CASSQLSWYTF.